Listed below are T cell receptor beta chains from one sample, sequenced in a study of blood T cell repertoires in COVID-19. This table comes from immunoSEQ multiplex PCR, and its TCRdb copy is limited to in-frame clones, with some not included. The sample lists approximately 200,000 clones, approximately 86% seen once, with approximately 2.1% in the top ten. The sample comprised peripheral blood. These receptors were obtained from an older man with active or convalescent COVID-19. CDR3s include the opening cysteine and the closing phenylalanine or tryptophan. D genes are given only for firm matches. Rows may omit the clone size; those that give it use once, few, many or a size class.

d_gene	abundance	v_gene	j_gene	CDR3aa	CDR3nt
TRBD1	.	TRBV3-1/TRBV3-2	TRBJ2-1	CASSRDRGWDNEQFF	TGTGCCAGCAGCCGGGACAGGGGATGGGACAATGAGCAGTTCTTC
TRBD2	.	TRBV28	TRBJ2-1	CASRQRGGSNEQFF	TGTGCCAGCAGACAGCGGGGGGGCTCGAATGAGCAGTTCTTC
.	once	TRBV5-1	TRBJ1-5	CASSLAPRGSNQPQHF	TGCGCCAGCAGCTTGGCCCCCAGGGGAAGCAATCAGCCCCAGCATTTT
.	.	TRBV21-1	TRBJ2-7	CATQHSTGTSSYEQYF	TGTGCCACACAACATTCGACAGGGACGAGCTCCTACGAGCAGTACTTC
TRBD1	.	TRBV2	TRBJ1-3	CASRDPGQGYTIYF	TGTGCCAGCAGGGACCCGGGACAGGGTTACACCATATATTTT
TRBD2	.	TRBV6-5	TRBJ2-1	CASRRTAGGINEQFF	TGTGCCAGCAGACGTACGGCGGGGGGGATAAATGAGCAGTTCTTC
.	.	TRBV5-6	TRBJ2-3	CASSQTVPSPDTQYF	TGTGCCAGCAGCCAGACAGTACCATCCCCAGATACGCAGTATTTT
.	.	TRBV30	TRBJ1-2	CAWSGGTYGYTF	TGTGCCTGGTCTGGCGGCACCTATGGCTACACCTTC
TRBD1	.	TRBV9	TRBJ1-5	CASSVTGGHQPQHF	TGTGCCAGCAGCGTAACAGGGGGCCATCAGCCCCAGCATTTT
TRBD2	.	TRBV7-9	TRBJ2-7	CASSLAPLSLAGAYEQYF	TGTGCCAGCAGCTTAGCGCCCCTGAGCCTAGCGGGGGCCTACGAGCAGTACTTC
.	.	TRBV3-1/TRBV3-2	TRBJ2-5	CASSPELGGQETQYF	TGTGCCAGCAGCCCGGAACTAGGGGGTCAAGAGACCCAGTACTTC
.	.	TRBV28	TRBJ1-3	CASSPSTVTGNTIYF	TGTGCCAGCAGTCCCTCGACAGTAACGGGAAACACCATATATTTT
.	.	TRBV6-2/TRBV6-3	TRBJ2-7	CASSYWRAGVSYEQYF	TGTGCCAGCAGTTACTGGCGAGCGGGCGTCTCCTACGAGCAGTACTTC
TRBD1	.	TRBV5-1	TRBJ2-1	CASSPGTVGGEQFF	TGCGCCAGCAGCCCCGGGACAGTGGGCGGTGAGCAGTTCTTC
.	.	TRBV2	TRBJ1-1	CASSGRGTEAFF	TGTGCCAGCAGTGGTCGAGGGACTGAAGCTTTCTTT
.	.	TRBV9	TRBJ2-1	CASSVSTGTYNEQFF	TGTGCCAGCAGCGTATCGACAGGGACTTACAATGAGCAGTTCTTC
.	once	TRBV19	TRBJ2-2	CASKTIAVNTGELFF	TGTGCCAGTAAGACAATAGCGGTAAACACCGGGGAGCTGTTTTTT
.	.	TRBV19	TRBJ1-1	CASSIDLLGVNTEAFF	TGTGCCAGTAGTATAGACCTACTAGGAGTGAACACTGAAGCTTTCTTT
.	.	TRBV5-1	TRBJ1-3	CASSLASGHSGNTIYF	TGCGCCAGCAGCTTGGCGTCAGGTCACTCTGGAAACACCATATATTTT
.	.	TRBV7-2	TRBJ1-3	CASSFELAGGGNTIYF	TGTGCCAGCAGCTTCGAGCTGGCGGGGGGCGGAAACACCATATATTTT
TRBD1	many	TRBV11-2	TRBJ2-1	CASSLAGQDKQFF	TGTGCCAGCAGCTTAGCGGGACAGGACAAGCAGTTCTTC
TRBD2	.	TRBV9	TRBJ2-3	CASSVAGGRTQSDTQYF	TGTGCCAGCAGCGTAGCGGGGGGGCGGACCCAGTCAGATACGCAGTATTTT
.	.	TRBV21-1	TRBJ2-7	CASTPTMGWSYEQYF	TGTGCCAGCACCCCGACAATGGGTTGGTCCTACGAGCAGTACTTC
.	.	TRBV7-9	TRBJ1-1	CASSWVGREAFF	TGTGCCAGCAGCTGGGTGGGGCGCGAAGCTTTCTTT
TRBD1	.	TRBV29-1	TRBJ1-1	CSGGDSTSEAFF	TGCAGCGGTGGGGACAGTACGAGTGAAGCTTTCTTT
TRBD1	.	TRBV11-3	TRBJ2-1	CASSLEGTGLKDEQFF	TGTGCCAGCAGCTTAGAAGGGACAGGCCTTAAGGATGAGCAGTTCTTC
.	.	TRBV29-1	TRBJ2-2	CSARGGVHTGELFF	TGCAGCGCCCGGGGCGGGGTTCACACCGGGGAGCTGTTTTTT
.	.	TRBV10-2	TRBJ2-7	CASSDIDSPPYEQYF	TGCGCCAGCAGTGATATTGACAGCCCGCCCTACGAGCAGTACTTC
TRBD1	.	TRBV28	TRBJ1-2	CASNPGQGSYGYTF	TGTGCCAGCAATCCGGGACAGGGGAGCTATGGCTACACCTTC
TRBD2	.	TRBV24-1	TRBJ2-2	CATSDLPRTSGSAGELFF	TGTGCCACCAGTGATTTGCCCCGGACTAGCGGGAGTGCCGGGGAGCTGTTTTTT
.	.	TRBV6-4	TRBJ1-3	CASRRQQDDSGNTIYF	TGTGCCAGCAGGCGACAACAGGACGACTCTGGAAACACCATATATTTT
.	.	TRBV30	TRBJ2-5	CAWSTMGPAQETQYF	TGTGCCTGGAGTACGATGGGCCCCGCCCAAGAGACCCAGTACTTC
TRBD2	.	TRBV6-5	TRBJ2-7	CASSTGTTIQEQYF	TGTGCCAGCAGTACCGGGACTACCATACAAGAGCAGTACTTC
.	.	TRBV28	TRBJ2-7	CASSDSGRFFREQYF	TGTGCCAGCAGTGATTCAGGCCGCTTTTTTCGGGAGCAGTACTTC
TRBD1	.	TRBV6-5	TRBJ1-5	CASSPRTGRNQPQHF	TGTGCCAGCAGTCCCCGGACAGGGCGCAATCAGCCCCAGCATTTT
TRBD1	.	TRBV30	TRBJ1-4	CAWGKQGNEKLFF	TGTGCCTGGGGGAAACAGGGGAATGAAAAACTGTTTTTT
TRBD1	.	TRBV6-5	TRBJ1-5	CASLTGNQPQHF	TGTGCCAGCTTGACAGGGAATCAGCCCCAGCATTTT
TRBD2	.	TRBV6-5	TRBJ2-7	CASSPGLAGVGQYF	TGTGCCAGCAGCCCGGGACTAGCGGGAGTCGGGCAGTACTTC
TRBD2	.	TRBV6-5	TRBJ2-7	CASSQRDSVKQYF	TGTGCCAGCAGCCAGCGGGACTCCGTTAAGCAGTACTTC
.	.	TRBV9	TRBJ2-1	CASSVGLGSSYNEQFF	TGTGCCAGCAGCGTAGGGCTGGGGAGCTCCTACAATGAGCAGTTCTTC
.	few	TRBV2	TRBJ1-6	CASSRGRSYNSPLHF	TGTGCCAGCAGCAGGGGCCGCTCCTATAATTCACCCCTCCACTTT
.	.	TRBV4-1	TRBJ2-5	CASSQEPGGSRGETQYF	TGCGCCAGCAGCCAAGAACCCGGTGGCAGTAGGGGAGAGACCCAGTACTTC
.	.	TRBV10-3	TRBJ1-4	CAISEAGGDEKLFF	TGTGCCATCAGTGAGGCGGGGGGGGATGAAAAACTGTTTTTT
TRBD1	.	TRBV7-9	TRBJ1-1	CASSGQGAPEAFF	TGTGCCAGCAGCGGCCAGGGGGCGCCGGAAGCTTTCTTT
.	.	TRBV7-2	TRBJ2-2	CASSLGAGRRWELFF	TGTGCCAGCAGCTTGGGTGCGGGACGTAGGTGGGAGCTGTTTTTT
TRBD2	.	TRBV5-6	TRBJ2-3	CASSLQTKRGDTDTQYF	TGTGCCAGCAGCCTCCAGACTAAGCGGGGGGATACAGATACGCAGTATTTT
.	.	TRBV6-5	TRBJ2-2	CASILSTVAGELFF	TGTGCCAGCATATTAAGCACGGTGGCCGGGGAGCTGTTTTTT
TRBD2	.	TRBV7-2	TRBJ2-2	CASSLFRGGLDTGELFF	TGTGCCAGCAGCTTATTCCGGGGGGGCCTCGACACCGGGGAGCTGTTTTTT
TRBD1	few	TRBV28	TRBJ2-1	CASRTRTGSNEQFF	TGTGCCAGCAGAACTCGGACAGGGAGCAATGAGCAGTTCTTC